This TCR beta chain is drawn from a study of cytomegalovirus exposure and HLA in healthy donors. Whole-study results and caveats: Accurate prediction of HLA-A and HLA-B alleles (for most subjects) was reportedly achieved from TCR beta sequences. An analysis that was carried out later associated 15,000 to 20,000 TCR beta sequences with HLA alleles at 0.05 false discovery rate.

In regard to this clone: No antigen is known for it.

PCR amplification relied on 60 Vbeta primers (plus 13 Jbeta primers). TCRdb's table, derived via immunoSEQ multiplex PCR, lists solely in-frame clones and lacks some. The table records 150,000 or so clones, more than 65% of them present only once. CDR3 length: 14 amino acids. The germline V gene has CDR1 MNHEY and CDR2 SVGAGI. Unmatched junction bases numbered 1, after V lost 2 bases and J lost 6 bases. The chain has TRBV6-5 and TRBJ2-7; 13 bases map to TRBD2. This sequence was found in a male donor in good health and CMV-seropositive. Sequencing used PBMCs. This chain's CDR3 is CASSYGLAGAEQYF. The CDR3 DNA reads as TGTGCCAGCAGTTACGGACTAGCGGGGGCCGAGCAGTACTTC.